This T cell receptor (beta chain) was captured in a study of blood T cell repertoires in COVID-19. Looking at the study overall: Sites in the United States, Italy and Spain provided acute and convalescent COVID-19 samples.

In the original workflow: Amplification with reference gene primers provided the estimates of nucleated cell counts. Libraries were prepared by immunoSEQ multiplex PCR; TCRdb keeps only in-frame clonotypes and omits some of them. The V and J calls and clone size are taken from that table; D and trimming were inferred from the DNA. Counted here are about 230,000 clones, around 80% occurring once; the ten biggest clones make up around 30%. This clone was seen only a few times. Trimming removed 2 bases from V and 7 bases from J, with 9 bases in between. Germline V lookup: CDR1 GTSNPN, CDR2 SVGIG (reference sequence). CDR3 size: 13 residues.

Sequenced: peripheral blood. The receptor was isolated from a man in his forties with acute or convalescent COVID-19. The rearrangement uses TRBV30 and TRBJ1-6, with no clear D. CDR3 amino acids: CAWSSRENSPLHF. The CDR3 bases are TGTGCCTGGAGTTCAAGAGAAAATTCACCCCTCCACTTT.